This T cell receptor (beta chain) was captured in a study of blood T cells in healthy people across ages. General study points: The lack of PBMC sorting stopped any conclusive naive versus antigen-experienced comparison.

With a J-beta primer mix and a sample-barcoded 5' primer, a second PCR ran about 7 to 12 cycles. In TCRdb, the 5' RACE reads were re-called with MiXCR into one record per CDR3 protein. This sample yields over a million distinct CDR3 sequences, of which around 25% are seen a single time; 0.65% to 0.75% belongs to the top ten. This clonotype was detected only a few times. Antigen: not known. The germline gives CDR1 ENHRY, CDR2 SYGVKD. The CDR3 covers 16 residues. Losses at the gene ends were 3 bases for V and 9 bases for J; bases not matched to a gene: 12. The data also belong to a second study, concerning T cells of mothers and their children. From that second work: Donors comprised three healthy Caucasian mothers plus their six children.

The sample comprised blood. The source is a girl aged 2 to 9 in good health. The chain combines TRBV10-3 with TRBJ2-5; 11 bases are shared with TRBD2. The CDR3 DNA follows: TGTGCCATCAGTGAACTAGCGGGAGAGGTTGGGGAGGCCCAGTACTTC. It codes for CAISELAGEVGEAQYF.